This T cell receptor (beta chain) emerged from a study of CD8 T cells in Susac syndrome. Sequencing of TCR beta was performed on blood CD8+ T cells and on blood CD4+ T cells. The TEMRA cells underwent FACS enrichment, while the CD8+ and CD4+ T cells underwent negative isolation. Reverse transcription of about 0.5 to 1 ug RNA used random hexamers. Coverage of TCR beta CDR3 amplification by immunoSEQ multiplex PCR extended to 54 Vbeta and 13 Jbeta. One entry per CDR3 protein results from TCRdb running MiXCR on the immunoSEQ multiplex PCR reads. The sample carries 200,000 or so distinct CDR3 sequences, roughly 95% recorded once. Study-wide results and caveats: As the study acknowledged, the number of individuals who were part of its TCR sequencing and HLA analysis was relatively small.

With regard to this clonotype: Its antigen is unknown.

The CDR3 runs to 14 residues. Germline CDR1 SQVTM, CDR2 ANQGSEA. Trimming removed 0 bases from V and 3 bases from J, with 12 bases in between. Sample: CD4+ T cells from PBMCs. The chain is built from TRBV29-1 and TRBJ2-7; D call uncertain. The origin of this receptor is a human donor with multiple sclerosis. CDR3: CSVEEGPLGYEQYF. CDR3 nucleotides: TGCAGCGTTGAAGAAGGTCCTTTGGGCTACGAGCAGTACTTC.